This T cell receptor (beta chain) is drawn from a study of blood T cell repertoires in COVID-19. V lost 5 bases and J lost 6; bases outside the gene matches: 12. The CDR3 is 14 residues long. Germline V gene lookup returns CDR1 SQVTM and CDR2 ANQGSEA. The table lists this clone with a count of one. Sequenced by immunoSEQ multiplex PCR; TCRdb stores in-frame clones only, minus some. Of 250,000 to 300,000 clones in the sample, roughly 90% are singletons; the top ten hold approximately 10%. V gene TRBV29-1 combines with J gene TRBJ2-7, with 8 bases matching TRBD1. The receptor was isolated from a woman aged 25 to 39 with COVID-19, enrolled during active disease. Sequenced sample: peripheral blood. CDR3 DNA: TGCAGCGTTTACCCCCAGGGGGCGCACGGCGAGCAGTACTTC. Amino acids: CSVYPQGAHGEQYF.